This passage covers 32 T cell receptor beta chains from one sample sequenced in a study of shared clonotypes between healthy human individuals. Measured with immunoSEQ multiplex PCR; TCRdb has only the in-frame clones, and not every one. The data show about 110,000 clones, around 65% seen once. Sequencing was done on a sample of memory CD8+ T cells sorted from blood. The sample's subset: CD45RO+ cells pooled with CCR7-negative TemRA cells. These receptors originate from a woman under 40 in good health.

The rearrangement joins TRBV28 to TRBJ1-5; D uncertain. The CDR3 loop spans 13 amino acids. V was pared by 3 bases and J by 3 bases, with 6 bases between. Germline CDR1 MDHEN, CDR2 SYDVKM. The CDR3 DNA is TGTGCCAGCAGTTTTACGGACAATCAGCCCCAGCATTTT. Encoded protein: CASSFTDNQPQHF.

The chain is built from TRBV27 and TRBJ2-3; no definite D call. This CDR3 has 15 amino acids. The V and J ends lost 4 bases and 0 bases respectively, with 11 bases between them. Germline V CDR1 and CDR2: MNHEY, SMNVEV (reference sequence). The DNA for the CDR3 is TGTGCCAGCAGTTCAGACCTAACTAGCACAGATACGCAGTATTTT. It specifies CASSSDLTSTDTQYF.

About this clone: A far larger clone is one nucleotide away, so this likely arose from a read error. The CDR3 loop is CASSPPESGLREQFF. CDR3 bases: TGTGCCAGCAGCCCCCCGGAGTCGGGGCTGAGGGAGCAGTTCTTC. The chain combines TRBV13 with TRBJ2-1, with D possibly called TRBD1 or TRBD2 (5 bases each). Germline V gene sequence: CDR1 PRHDT, CDR2 FYEKMQ (reference sequence). There are 15 residues in the CDR3. V lost 5 bases and J lost 10, with 21 bases in between.

This chain connects TRBV7-8 to TRBJ1-2; D possibly corresponds to TRBD1 (6 bases). Germline CDR1 is SGHVS and CDR2 is FQNEAQ. V was trimmed by 5 bases and J by 4 bases, leaving 14 bases between them. CDR3 size: 14 residues. The CDR3 DNA is TGTGCCAGCAGCCCGGGACACGACATCTATGGCTACACCTTC. It yields the protein CASSPGHDIYGYTF.

With regard to this clone: In the same sample, other DNA sequences code for this CDR3. The rearrangement links TRBV6-5 to TRBJ1-2, with D maybe TRBD1 (6 bases). The germline CDR1 and CDR2 sequences are MNHEY and SVGAGI. The CDR3 consists of 15 residues. Deletions cut 0 bases from V and 6 bases from J, with 14 bases between. Here the CDR3 DNA reads TGTGCCAGCAGTTACTCGAGAGGGGGGGCCGATGGCTACACCTTC. The encoded protein is CASSYSRGGADGYTF.

The gene calls are TRBV19 and TRBJ1-5; 7 nucleotides line up with TRBD1. With 7 bases clipped from V and 4 bases from J, the junction kept 10 bases outside the gene matches. The CDR3 consists of 15 residues. Germline V gene sequence: CDR1 LNHDA, CDR2 SQIVND (reference sequence). The CDR3 loop reads CASTQLGQINQPQHF. CDR3 sequence (DNA): TGTGCCAGTACCCAACTGGGACAGATTAATCAGCCCCAGCATTTT.

The gene calls are TRBV7-9 and TRBJ2-7; 9 nucleotides match TRBD2. Germline CDR1 is SEHNR and CDR2 is FQNEAQ (reference sequence). CDR3 length: 14 residues. Trimming cost V 5 bases and J 4 bases; bases outside gene matches: 6. The CDR3 DNA follows: TGTGCCAGCAGCCCAAGCGGGAGGAGGTACGAGCAGTACTTC. It specifies CASSPSGRRYEQYF.

This clone was seen just once. This sequence joins TRBV18 and TRBJ2-7; D not certain. The CDR3 totals 14 residues. The V gene's germline CDR1 is KGHSH and CDR2 LQKENI. V shed 0 bases and J shed 2 bases, with 8 bases lying between them. The CDR3 sequence is CASSPPFEPYEQYF. The CDR3 DNA follows: TGTGCCAGCTCACCACCGTTCGAACCCTACGAGCAGTACTTC. Together with reference TRBV18 and TRBJ2-7, the CDR3 gives the full variable domain: NAGVMQNPRHLVRRRGQEARLRCSPMKGHSHVYWYRQLPEEGLKFMVYLQKENIIDESGMPKERFSAEFPKEGPSILRIQQVVRGDSAAYFCASSPPFEPYEQYFGPGTRLTVT.

The chain carries TRBV25-1 and TRBJ2-5; TRBD1 is a possible D gene (5 bases). The germline V and J ends were trimmed by 6 bases and 2 bases, with 19 bases remaining between them. The germline V gene encodes CDR1 MGHDK and CDR2 SYGVNS. The CDR3 is 16 amino acids. CDR3 amino acids: CASSTNGQGNQETQYF. CDR3 nucleotide sequence: TGTGCCAGCAGCACCAACGGCCAGGGTAATCAAGAGACCCAGTACTTC. Supplemented by reference TRBV25-1 and TRBJ2-5, the full variable domain reads EADIYQTPRYLVIGTGKKITLECSQTMGHDKMYWYQQDPGMELHLIHYSYGVNSTEKGDLSSESTVSRIRTEHFPLTLESARPSHTSQYLCASSTNGQGNQETQYFGPGTRLLVL.

Here the CDR3 reads CASSLNGGQRNQPQHF. The DNA for the CDR3 is TGTGCCAGCAGTTTAAATGGAGGGCAGCGCAATCAGCCCCAGCATTTT. J is TRBJ1-5 and V is TRBV27, with no clear D. The length of the CDR3 is 16 residues. The germline gives CDR1 MNHEY, CDR2 SMNVEV (reference sequence). Trimming left V 2 bases short and J 2 bases short, with 13 bases between.

The chain links TRBV11-1 to TRBJ2-1; maybe TRBD2 (5 bases). The CDR3 covers 12 residues. Deletions cut 5 bases from V and 6 bases from J, with 8 bases between. CDR1 and CDR2 from the germline V gene are SGHAT and FQDESV (reference sequence). The CDR3: CASSVTSNEQFF. The CDR3 DNA sequence: TGTGCCAGCAGCGTTACTAGCAATGAGCAGTTCTTC. The full variable domain, in which reference TRBV11-1 and TRBJ2-1 provide the parts outside the CDR3, is EAEVAQSPRYKITEKSQAVAFWCDPISGHATLYWYRQILGQGPELLVQFQDESVVDDSQLPKDRFSAERLKGVDSTLKIQPAELGDSAMYLCASSVTSNEQFFGPGTRLTVL.

The V call is TRBV6-5, the J call TRBJ1-5; D call uncertain. V was shortened by 0 bases and J by 7 bases, with 13 bases between the two germline ends. The CDR3 totals 15 residues. Germline lookup yields CDR1 MNHEY and CDR2 SVGAGI. This CDR3 is CASSYSRPGAQPQHF. In DNA form, the CDR3 reads TGTGCCAGCAGTTACTCGAGGCCGGGAGCCCAGCCCCAGCATTTT.

This chain connects TRBV6-5 to TRBJ2-7, with 10 bases identical to TRBD2. Germline-derived CDR1 and CDR2 are MNHEY and SVGAGI. There are 15 residues in the CDR3. With 7 bases clipped from V and 7 bases from J, the junction kept 13 bases outside the gene matches. This chain's CDR3 is CASMPEAGGVWEQYF. As DNA, the CDR3 is TGTGCCAGCATGCCAGAAGCGGGAGGGGTCTGGGAGCAGTACTTC.

This clone has just one count. The chain uses TRBV5-8 and TRBJ2-1; 16 bases fit TRBD2. J was trimmed by 9 bases and V by 4 bases; bases with no gene match: 10. Germline V CDR1 and CDR2: SGHTS, YDEGEE. The CDR3 spans 17 residues. The CDR3 DNA follows: TGTGCCAGCAGCAGGCTGGGACTAGCGGGAGGGCCCCTTGAGCAGTTCTTC. Translated, it gives CASSRLGLAGGPLEQFF.

J is TRBJ1-2 and V is TRBV5-6; 7 positions match TRBD1. Germline CDR1 and CDR2: SGHDT and YYEEEE. V lost 0 bases, J lost 8 bases, and 4 bases stayed unmatched. The CDR3 is 13 residues long. This CDR3 is CASSLDRGSGYTF. The CDR3 region has the DNA TGTGCCAGCAGCTTGGACAGGGGTTCCGGCTACACCTTC.

V is TRBV29-1 and J is TRBJ2-3; 8 nucleotides align to TRBD2. CDR3 length equals 14 residues. CDR1 is SQVTM, CDR2 ANQGSEA, per germline. After removal of 7 bases from V and 4 bases from J, the junction contained 10 bases not matched to a gene. The CDR3 is CSANSGRSADTQYF. CDR3 coding DNA: TGCAGCGCCAACAGCGGGAGATCGGCAGATACGCAGTATTTT.

This clone appeared a single time. This chain connects TRBV27 to TRBJ1-5, with unresolved D. This CDR3 has 13 residues. Germline assignment: CDR1 MNHEY and CDR2 SMNVEV (reference sequence). V was shortened by 7 bases and J by 6 bases, with 13 bases between the two germline ends. The CDR3 sequence is CASTSGGFQPQHF. DNA of the CDR3: TGTGCCAGCACCTCAGGTGGGTTTCAGCCCCAGCATTTT.

V usage is TRBV5-8 and J usage is TRBJ2-7, with D unresolved. Trimming stripped 3 bases from V and 6 bases from J, with 19 bases between. The CDR3 has 15 amino acids. Germline CDR1 is SGHTS and CDR2 is YDEGEE. In DNA, the CDR3 is TGTGCCAGCAGCTCGTTCTTGACCCCACGGAGCGAGCAGTACTTC. Amino acid sequence: CASSSFLTPRSEQYF.

The chain combines TRBV5-8 with TRBJ2-2; no clear D gene. V was shortened by 1 base and J by 5 bases, with 3 bases between the two germline ends. The CDR3 is 12 residues long. CDR1 is SGHTS and CDR2 is YDEGEE in the germline V gene. The CDR3: CASSLTTGELFF. The CDR3 DNA follows: TGTGCCAGCAGCTTGACGACCGGGGAGCTGTTTTTT.

The chain employs TRBV27 and TRBJ2-7, with 7 bases identical to TRBD1. The germline V gene has CDR1 MNHEY and CDR2 SMNVEV (reference sequence). The junction had 8 bases not matched to a gene; V was cut back by 3 bases and J by 3 bases. The CDR3 is 15 amino acids. Here the CDR3 reads CASSFGSTGSYEQYF. The CDR3 nucleotides are TGTGCCAGCAGTTTTGGTTCGACAGGGAGCTACGAGCAGTACTTC.

The chain joins TRBV5-1 to TRBJ1-2, with D perhaps TRBD1 (5 bases). The CDR3 spans 15 residues. Germline V gene lookup returns CDR1 SGHRS and CDR2 YFSETQ. V lost 5 bases and J 5 bases, leaving 19 bases between the germline ends. The CDR3 here is CASRRLRGFPYGYTF. CDR3 in DNA: TGCGCCAGCAGGCGGCTTAGGGGTTTCCCTTATGGCTACACCTTC.

This rearrangement joins TRBV28 to TRBJ2-5; D is unresolved. V was pared by 8 bases and J by 7 bases, with 11 bases between. There are 11 residues in the CDR3. Germline V gene sequence: CDR1 MDHEN, CDR2 SYDVKM. Written as DNA, the CDR3 is TGTGCCAGCGCTTCCCCTCGGACCCAGTACTTC. Protein product: CASASPRTQYF.

This chain uses TRBV28 with TRBJ2-6; D remains unclear. From germline, CDR1 is MDHEN and CDR2 SYDVKM. The V gene lost 2 bases and the J gene lost 6 bases, with 11 bases spanning the gap. The CDR3 length is 15 residues. The CDR3 region has the DNA TGTGCCAGCAGTTTAGACCCCCCGGCGGCCAACGTCCTGACTTTC. Amino acids: CASSLDPPAANVLTF.

V is TRBV6-5 and J is TRBJ2-7; D ambiguous. CDR1 is MNHEY and CDR2 is SVGAGI in the germline V gene. There are 15 residues in the CDR3. Trimming pared 6 bases from V and 3 bases from J, leaving 18 bases between. CDR3 nucleotide sequence: TGTGCCAGCAGGGACCCGAGGCACCTGATCTACGAGCAGTACTTC. Its protein is CASRDPRHLIYEQYF.

V and J are TRBV11-2 and TRBJ2-3; 9 bases align to TRBD1. The J segment lost 2 bases and the V segment lost 4 bases, leaving 7 bases of the junction unmatched. The CDR3 extends over 16 amino acids. Germline V lookup: CDR1 SGHAT, CDR2 FQNNGV. CDR3 region: CASSSGQGLHTDTQYF. The DNA for the CDR3 is TGTGCCAGCAGCTCCGGACAGGGGTTACACACAGATACGCAGTATTTT. Supplemented by reference TRBV11-2 and TRBJ2-3, the full variable domain reads EAGVAQSPRYKIIEKRQSVAFWCNPISGHATLYWYQQILGQGPKLLIQFQNNGVVDDSQLPKDRFSAERLKGVDSTLKIQPAKLEDSAVYLCASSSGQGLHTDTQYFGPGTRLTVL.

The J gene is TRBJ2-7, the V gene TRBV6-5; possible D gene TRBD2, 6 bases. Per the germline V gene, CDR1 is MNHEY and CDR2 is SVGAGI. V lost 0 bases and J 6 bases, leaving 9 bases between the germline ends. The CDR3 contains 13 residues. The CDR3 reads CASSYSMRGEQYF. The CDR3 DNA sequence: TGTGCCAGCAGTTACTCGATGCGGGGCGAGCAGTACTTC.

This clone has only one observation. This sequence joins TRBV5-1 and TRBJ1-4; D possibly corresponds to TRBD1 (6 bases). This CDR3 is 16 amino acids long. Germline assignment: CDR1 SGHRS and CDR2 YFSETQ. V lost 4 bases to trimming and J lost 2 bases, with 15 bases between them. The CDR3 nucleotides read TGCGCCAGCAGCCCAGACGCTCAGGGGACTAATGAAAAACTGTTTTTT. It translates to CASSPDAQGTNEKLFF. Full variable domain (missing parts from reference TRBV5-1 and TRBJ1-4): KAGVTQTPRYLIKTRGQQVTLSCSPISGHRSVSWYQQTPGQGLQFLFEYFSETQRNKGNFPGRFSGRQFSNSRSEMNVSTLELGDSALYLCASSPDAQGTNEKLFFGSGTQLSVL.

This clone appeared once. The germline gene is not matched at one end of the junction; a read error may be the cause. The rearrangement uses TRBV4-1 and TRBJ2-7; TRBD1 might be the D (6 bases). The germline V gene has CDR1 MGHRA and CDR2 YSYEKL. This CDR3 region has 15 residues. This chain's CDR3 is CASSLEGDTTYEQYF. CDR3 bases: TGTGCCAGCAGCTTAGAGGGGGACACTACCTACGAGCAGTACTTC.

The CDR3 protein is CASSVGQGGGPQHF. CDR3 nucleotides: TGTGCCAGCAGCGTAGGACAGGGTGGTGGACCCCAGCATTTT. The genes are TRBV5-8 and TRBJ1-5, with 8 bases identical to TRBD1. The trim removed 4 bases at V and 10 bases at J, leaving 10 bases unmatched. Germline assignment: CDR1 SGHTS and CDR2 YDEGEE. This CDR3 has 14 residues.

The chain combines TRBV7-3 with TRBJ2-1; D might be TRBD2 (6 bases). The CDR3 runs to 15 residues. Germline V gives CDR1 SGHTA, CDR2 FQGTGA. Between the trimmed V and J ends, which lost 0 bases and 4 bases, there was a span of 10 bases. CDR3 coding DNA: TGTGCCAGCAGCTTAACGGGGGGAAGATACAATGAGCAGTTCTTC. This codes for CASSLTGGRYNEQFF.

With regard to this clone: A junction boundary mismatches the germline segment, possibly from a read error. The chain is built from TRBV2 and TRBJ2-4, with 10 bases matching TRBD1. The CDR3 length is 15 residues. Germline V lookup: CDR1 SNHLY, CDR2 FYNNEI. The CDR3 here is CASREAGQGRNIQYF. The CDR3 DNA sequence: TGTGCCAGCAGGGAAGCGGGACAGGGGAGAAACATTCAGTACTTC. Drawing the rest from reference TRBV2 and TRBJ2-4, the complete variable domain is EPEVTQTPSHQVTQMGQEVILRCVPISNHLYFYWYRQILGQKVEFLVSFYNNEISEKSEIFDDQFSVERPDGSNFTLKIRSTKLEDSAMYFCASREAGQGRNIQYFGAGTRLSVL.

V usage is TRBV7-9 and J usage is TRBJ2-1; tentative D call: TRBD2 (5 bases). Germline V gene sequence: CDR1 SEHNR, CDR2 FQNEAQ (reference sequence). Trimming pared 6 bases from V and 8 bases from J, leaving 11 bases between. The CDR3 runs to 12 residues. CDR3 coding DNA: TGTGCCAGCAGTGAGAGGGATGATGAGCAGTTCTTC. Its protein is CASSERDDEQFF.